This is a list of T cell receptor beta chains from one sample in a study of blood T cells in healthy people across ages. TCRdb fed the 5' RACE reads into MiXCR, producing one record per CDR3 protein. The data hold about 1.1 million distinct CDR3 sequences, with around two fifths observed a single time. Specimen: blood. The receptor source for this set is a man younger than 35 in good health. The CDR3 runs from the conserved cysteine through the conserved F or W. D genes are given only for firm matches.

j_call d_call v_call cdr3_aa
TRBJ2-1 TRBD2 TRBV7-9 CASSLAGVAGDSYNEQFF
TRBJ2-3 . TRBV4-1 CASSQADGKRADTQYF
TRBJ2-1 . TRBV29-1 CSVVWPFQPHNEQFF
. TRBD2 TRBV7-2 CASSTRTSGPNEQYF
TRBJ2-7 . TRBV29-1 CSVAAGSYEQYF
TRBJ1-1 . TRBV12-3/TRBV12-4 CASSPRQILNTEAFF
TRBJ1-5 . TRBV28 CASSQGRDNNQPQHF
TRBJ1-6 . TRBV3-1 CASSEIPGHNSPLHF
TRBJ1-1 . TRBV7-2 CASSSRGGRTEAFF
TRBJ2-2 . TRBV9 CASSVDGGGELFF
TRBJ1-1 TRBD1 TRBV29-1 CSGLRGRRENTEAFF
TRBJ2-4 . TRBV7-2 CASSLEWGSNIQYF
TRBJ2-3 . TRBV11-1 CASSLKGPTANTDTQYF
TRBJ2-5 . TRBV13 CASSYFSGERGTQYF
TRBJ1-5 . TRBV27 CASSPLLGFNQPQHF
TRBJ1-2 . TRBV7-2 CASSPTQGYGYTF
TRBJ2-5 . TRBV24-1 CATSDVFGATNEQYF
TRBJ2-4 TRBD2 TRBV29-1 CSVTRGYPSNEQYF
TRBJ1-4 . TRBV6-5 CASQNRGGEKLFF
TRBJ2-2 . TRBV9 CASSVGSVGELFF
TRBJ1-2 TRBD1 TRBV7-9 CASSGTGEHYGYTF
TRBJ2-1 . TRBV7-2 CASSNQRNEQFF
TRBJ2-5 . TRBV25-1 CASSESKVRQETQYF
TRBJ1-2 . TRBV29-1 CSVAKRGYGYTF
TRBJ2-3 . TRBV5-5 CASSLGRSLADTQYF
TRBJ2-5 . TRBV27 CASSRRDRPYNEQYF
TRBJ2-1 TRBD2 TRBV4-3 CASSQLAGGQNEQFF
TRBJ2-3 . TRBV11-3 CASSLGEFGGTPSTDTQYF
TRBJ1-1 . TRBV4-3 CASSQESGGRTEAFF
TRBJ2-3 . TRBV12-3/TRBV12-4 CASRGNSGTDTQYF
TRBJ1-1 . TRBV28 CASSSAGHMNTEAFF
TRBJ2-1 TRBD1 TRBV7-9 CASSPRTGGHYNEQFF
TRBJ1-1 . TRBV5-1 CASSPGRGSKSLNTEAFF
TRBJ2-7 . TRBV20-1 CSAREYYEQYF
TRBJ1-2 . TRBV6-1 CAGETNYGYTF
TRBJ2-3 . TRBV28 CASSFQGGGADTQYF
TRBJ2-3 TRBD1 TRBV28 CASSPDGRTGATTDTQYF
TRBJ1-2 . TRBV28 CASRAPRGSYGYTF
TRBJ2-3 . TRBV10-3 CAISPGLSTDTQYF
TRBJ1-4 . TRBV4-1 CASSQFPDLRRHNEKLFF
TRBJ2-2 . TRBV5-1 CASSAGHSNTGELFF
TRBJ2-7 . TRBV6-2/TRBV6-3 CASPTGYYEQYF
TRBJ2-7 TRBD2 TRBV4-3 CASSQDRGQGLAEKYEQYF
TRBJ2-7 TRBD2 TRBV20-1 CSGRAPGLNYEQYF
TRBJ1-2 TRBD1 TRBV9 CASSVGSGQVRGYTF
TRBJ1-2 . TRBV12-3/TRBV12-4 CASSMGHSAGTF
TRBJ2-3 TRBD1 TRBV25-1 CASSEYLQGATDTQYF
TRBJ2-1 TRBD2 TRBV29-1 CSVGEGTSEQFF
TRBJ2-3 TRBD2 TRBV7-2 CASRDIGLAGGSTDTQYF
TRBJ1-5 . TRBV6-6 CASSYDYQPQHF
TRBJ1-6 . TRBV7-2 CASSANRALHF
TRBJ1-5 . TRBV7-9 CASSVADSLGPQHF
TRBJ1-2 . TRBV7-9 CASSLGPIGSDDGYTF
TRBJ2-3 . TRBV7-9 CASSSAKEKRQHVDTQYF
TRBJ1-2 . TRBV4-1 CASSQVYDGGYTF
TRBJ2-1 TRBD1 TRBV7-6 CASSLAPPGQGHNEQFF
TRBJ2-5 . TRBV20-1 CSASKRSFGYQDEQYF
TRBJ1-1 . TRBV2 CASSAAGTEAFF
TRBJ1-2 . TRBV25-1 CASSDSLNYGYTF
TRBJ1-4 TRBD1 TRBV20-1 CAGQGVGKLFF